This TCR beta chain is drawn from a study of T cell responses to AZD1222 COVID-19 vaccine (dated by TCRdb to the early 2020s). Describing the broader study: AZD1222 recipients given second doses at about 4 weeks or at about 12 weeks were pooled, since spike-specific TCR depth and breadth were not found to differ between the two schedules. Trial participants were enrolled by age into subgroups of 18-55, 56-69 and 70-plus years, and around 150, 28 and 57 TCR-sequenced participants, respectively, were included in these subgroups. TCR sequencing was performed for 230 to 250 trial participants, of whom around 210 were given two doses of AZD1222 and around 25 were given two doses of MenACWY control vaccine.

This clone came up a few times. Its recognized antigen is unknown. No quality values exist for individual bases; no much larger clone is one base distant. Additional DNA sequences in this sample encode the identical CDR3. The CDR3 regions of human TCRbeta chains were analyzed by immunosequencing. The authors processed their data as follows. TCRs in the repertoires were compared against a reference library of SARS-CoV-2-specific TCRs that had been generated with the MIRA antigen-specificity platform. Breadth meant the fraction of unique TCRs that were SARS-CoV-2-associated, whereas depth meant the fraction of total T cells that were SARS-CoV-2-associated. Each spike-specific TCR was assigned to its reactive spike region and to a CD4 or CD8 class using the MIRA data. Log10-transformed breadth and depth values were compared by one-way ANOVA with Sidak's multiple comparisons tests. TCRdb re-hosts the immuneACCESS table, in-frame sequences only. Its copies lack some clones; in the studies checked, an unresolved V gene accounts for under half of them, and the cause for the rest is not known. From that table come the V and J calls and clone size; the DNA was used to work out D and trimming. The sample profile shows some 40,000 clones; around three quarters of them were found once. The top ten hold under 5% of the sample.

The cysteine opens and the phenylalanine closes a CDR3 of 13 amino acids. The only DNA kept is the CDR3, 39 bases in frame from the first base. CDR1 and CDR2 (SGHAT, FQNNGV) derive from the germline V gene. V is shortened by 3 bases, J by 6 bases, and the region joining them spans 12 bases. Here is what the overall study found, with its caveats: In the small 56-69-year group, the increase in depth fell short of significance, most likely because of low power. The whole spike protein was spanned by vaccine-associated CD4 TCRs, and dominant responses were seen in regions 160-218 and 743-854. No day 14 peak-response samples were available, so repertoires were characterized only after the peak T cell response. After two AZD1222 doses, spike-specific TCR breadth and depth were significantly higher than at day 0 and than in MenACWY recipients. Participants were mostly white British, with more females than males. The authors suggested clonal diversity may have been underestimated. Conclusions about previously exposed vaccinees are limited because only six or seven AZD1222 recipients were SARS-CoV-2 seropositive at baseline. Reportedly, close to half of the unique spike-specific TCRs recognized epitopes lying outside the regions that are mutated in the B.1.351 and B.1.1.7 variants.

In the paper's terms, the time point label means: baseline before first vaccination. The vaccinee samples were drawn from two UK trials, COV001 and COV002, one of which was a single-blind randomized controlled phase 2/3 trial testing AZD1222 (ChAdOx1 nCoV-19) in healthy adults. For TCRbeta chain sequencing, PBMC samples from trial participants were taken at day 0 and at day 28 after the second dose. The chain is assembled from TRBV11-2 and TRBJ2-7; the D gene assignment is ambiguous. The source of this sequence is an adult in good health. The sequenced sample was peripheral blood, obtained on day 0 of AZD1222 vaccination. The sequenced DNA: TGTGCCAGCAGCTTCGACATCCTCCTCGAGCAGTACTTC. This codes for CASSFDILLEQYF.